The 20 T cell receptor beta chains reported below all come from one sample, sequenced in a study of human T cells and chemical hapten exposure. TCRdb reanalysed the RACE reads using MiXCR and keeps one entry per CDR3 protein. The table shows 350,000 to 400,000 distinct CDR3 sequences, with 4% to 6% occurring only once. Specified time point: pre-sensitization, week 0. Treatment noted: therapeutic diphenylcyclopropenone sensitization with weekly scalp DPC. The sequenced sample was whole blood, obtained in connection with sensitization to the hapten diphenylcyclopropenone (DPC). Receptors originate from a woman aged 45-60 years with alopecia areata. Some clones in this sample may be carry-over from other donors' samples.

This clonotype was counted ten times or more. This chain uses TRBV29-1 with TRBJ2-5; 7 bases align to TRBD2. This CDR3 region has 13 residues. V was clipped by 4 bases and J by 0 bases; unmatched bases: 2. CDR1 SQVTM and CDR2 ANQGSEA come from the germline V gene. DNA of the CDR3: TGCAGCGTTGGGGAGGGTAACCAAGAGACCCAGTACTTC. Amino acids: CSVGEGNQETQYF.

This clonotype was counted at least ten times. The chain couples TRBV20-1 to TRBJ2-7; weak D call: TRBD2 (5 bases). The CDR3 sequence is 15 residues long. Trimming stripped 5 bases from V and 9 bases from J, with 26 bases between. Germline assignment: CDR1 DFQATT and CDR2 SNEGSKA (reference sequence). In nucleotides, the CDR3 is TGCAGTGCTGGACTTGGGAGAACCGGGGTCGTGGGGCAGTACTTC. It is translated as CSAGLGRTGVVGQYF.

This clonotype has a count of ten or more. The chain has TRBV7-9 and TRBJ1-2, with D possibly TRBD1 on 6 matching bases. The V gene lost 8 bases and the J gene lost 2 bases, with 12 bases spanning the gap. This CDR3 spans 13 amino acids. The germline gives CDR1 SEHNR, CDR2 FQNEAQ (reference sequence). The CDR3 here is CASADSNNYGYTF. The CDR3 nucleotides are TGTGCCAGCGCGGACAGCAACAACTATGGCTACACCTTC.

This clonotype was recorded many times. The chain carries TRBV15 and TRBJ1-6; D uncertain. This CDR3 spans 15 amino acids. Trimming took 1 base from V and 10 from J, leaving 14 bases between them. From germline, CDR1 is LNHNV and CDR2 YYDKDF (reference sequence). CDR3 residues: CATSRGDGGGSPLHF. For the CDR3, the DNA is TGTGCCACCAGCAGAGGAGACGGAGGCGGATCACCCCTCCACTTT.

This clonotype showed up just a few times. The chain has TRBV3-1 and TRBJ1-1; D call uncertain. Germline V gene sequence: CDR1 LGHDT, CDR2 YNNKEL (reference sequence). Trimming left V 8 bases short and J 4 bases short, with 2 bases between. The CDR3 loop spans 9 amino acids. For the CDR3, the DNA is TGTGCCAGCTTCACTGAAGCTTTCTTT. Residues: CASFTEAFF.

This clonotype was seen at least ten times. The rearrangement joins TRBV4-1 to TRBJ1-4; possibly TRBD1 for D (5 bases). Trimming took off 4 bases at V and 1 base at J, with 10 bases between the two ends. Per the germline V gene, CDR1 is MGHRA and CDR2 is YSYEKL. CDR3 length equals 15 residues. The CDR3 DNA sequence: TGCGCCAGCAGCCCTGACAGCGGAACTAATGAAAAACTGTTTTTT. Amino acids: CASSPDSGTNEKLFF.

The sample holds a few counts of this clonotype. In DNA form, the CDR3 reads TGCAGTGCCCGATGGGGGGACGTGGGTCAGCCCCAGCATTTT. Protein: CSARWGDVGQPQHF. The rearrangement uses TRBV20-1 and TRBJ1-5; D perhaps matches TRBD1 (5 bases). V was cut by 6 bases and J by 6 bases, with 18 bases left in between. The germline V gene encodes CDR1 DFQATT and CDR2 SNEGSKA (reference sequence). This CDR3 has 14 residues.

The genes are TRBV24-1 and TRBJ2-2, with D uncertain. The CDR3 length is 17 residues. Trimming shortened V by 3 bases and J by 3 bases, and 16 bases separated the two germline ends. Germline V gene sequence: CDR1 KGHDR, CDR2 SFDVKD. The CDR3 DNA reads as TGTGCCACCAGTGATCCGGCTGACCCTCAGGACACCGGGGAGCTGTTTTTT. This codes for CATSDPADPQDTGELFF.

This clonotype was detected a few times. The chain recombines TRBV6-5 with TRBJ2-7, with 7 positions matching TRBD2. This CDR3 has 15 residues. Germline V lookup: CDR1 MNHEY, CDR2 SVGAGI. The J segment lost 5 bases and the V segment lost 1 base, leaving 8 bases of the junction unmatched. This CDR3 reads CASSYLGEGRHEQYF. CDR3 DNA sequence: TGTGCCAGCAGTTACTTAGGGGAGGGGAGGCACGAGCAGTACTTC.

This clonotype was detected ten times or more. The chain combines TRBV4-3 with TRBJ1-1; D gene uncertain. V lost 2 bases and J 1 base, leaving 8 bases between the germline ends. The CDR3 spans 14 residues. Germline-derived CDR1 and CDR2 are LGHNA and YSLEER. The chain's CDR3 is CASSQYLANTEAFF. CDR3 coding DNA: TGCGCCAGCAGCCAATATCTAGCGAACACTGAAGCTTTCTTT.

This clonotype was seen ten or more times. The V gene is TRBV10-3, the J gene TRBJ2-7; D not resolved. The CDR3 totals 12 residues. Germline assignment: CDR1 ENHRY and CDR2 SYGVKD. V gave up 2 bases and J gave up 2 bases, with 4 bases separating them. This chain's CDR3 is CAISEGAYEQYF. The CDR3, as DNA: TGTGCCATCAGTGAGGGTGCCTACGAGCAGTACTTC.

This clonotype was counted only a few times. This rearrangement joins TRBV15 to TRBJ1-6, with a weak D call TRBD1 (6 bases). CDR1 and CDR2 from the germline V gene are LNHNV and YYDKDF (reference sequence). Trimming pared 8 bases from V and 8 bases from J, leaving 13 bases between. This CDR3 comprises 13 residues. The CDR3, as DNA: TGTGCCACCTCGTCGGGGGGCTATTCACCCCTCCACTTT. Protein product: CATSSGGYSPLHF.

This clonotype was counted many times. This sequence joins TRBV29-1 and TRBJ2-1; D possibly corresponds to TRBD1 (5 bases). Trimming pared 4 bases from V and 0 bases from J, leaving 13 bases between. CDR1 is SQVTM and CDR2 is ANQGSEA in the germline V gene. The CDR3 spans 15 residues. The CDR3 here is CSVGQGSSSYNEQFF. CDR3 sequence (DNA): TGCAGCGTTGGGCAGGGCAGTAGCTCCTACAATGAGCAGTTCTTC.

In its sample, this clonotype was seen many times. The chain joins TRBV12-3 or TRBV12-4 to TRBJ1-1; D remains ambiguous. V was trimmed by 4 bases and J by 1 base, leaving 10 bases between them. This CDR3 is built from 14 residues. CDR3 sequence reads: CASSYGSTNTEAFF. In DNA form, the CDR3 reads TGTGCCAGCAGTTATGGCAGCACGAACACTGAAGCTTTCTTT.

This clonotype showed up many times. The chain recombines TRBV12-3 or TRBV12-4 with TRBJ1-6; D unclear. The CDR3 is 13 residues long. Between the trimmed V and J ends, which lost 1 base and 7 bases, there was a span of 5 bases. The CDR3: CASSLGGNSPLHF. CDR3 in DNA: TGTGCCAGCAGTTTAGGAGGGAATTCACCCCTCCACTTT.

This chain uses TRBV20-1 with TRBJ2-3; D is unresolved. Per the germline V gene, CDR1 is DFQATT and CDR2 is SNEGSKA (reference sequence). Trimming left V 7 bases short and J 2 bases short, with 13 bases between. The CDR3 is 13 amino acids. CDR3 sequence: CSGDGVTTDTQYF. The CDR3 nucleotides are TGCAGTGGGGATGGAGTAACCACAGATACGCAGTATTTT.

The table lists this clonotype with a few counts. The chain employs TRBV12-3 or TRBV12-4 and TRBJ1-2; tentative D call: TRBD1 (6 bases). The CDR3 consists of 14 residues. V lost 7 bases and J 1 base, leaving 13 bases between the germline ends. Here the CDR3 reads CASNLPGVNYGYTF. CDR3 nucleotides: TGTGCCAGCAACCTGCCAGGGGTTAACTATGGCTACACCTTC.

The chain combines TRBV6-5 with TRBJ1-2; no reliable D call. The CDR3 has 16 residues. Looked up from germline, CDR1 is MNHEY and CDR2 is SVGAGI. The V and J ends lost 0 bases and 6 bases respectively, with 17 bases between them. Written as DNA, the CDR3 is TGTGCCAGCAGTTACTCCTTTTCTGTAATTAGGGATGGCTACACCTTC. Residues: CASSYSFSVIRDGYTF.

This clonotype was counted between two and nine times. The chain has TRBV6-5 and TRBJ2-3, with 8 bases lining up with TRBD2. Germline-derived CDR1 and CDR2 are MNHEY and SVGAGI. Trimming cost V 5 bases and J 1 base; bases outside gene matches: 5. CDR3 length: 15 amino acids. As DNA, the CDR3 is TGTGCCAGCAGTAACCCGGGGGGGGGCACAGATACGCAGTATTTT. It is translated as CASSNPGGGTDTQYF.

The sample holds a few counts of this clonotype. The V call is TRBV28, the J call TRBJ1-6; weak D call: TRBD1 (6 bases). The V and J ends lost 10 bases and 10 bases respectively, with 17 bases between them. This CDR3 region has 13 residues. The germline V gene has CDR1 MDHEN and CDR2 SYDVKM. The CDR3 region is CATLQGKYSPLHF. CDR3 DNA sequence: TGTGCCACACTACAGGGAAAGTACTCACCCCTCCACTTT.